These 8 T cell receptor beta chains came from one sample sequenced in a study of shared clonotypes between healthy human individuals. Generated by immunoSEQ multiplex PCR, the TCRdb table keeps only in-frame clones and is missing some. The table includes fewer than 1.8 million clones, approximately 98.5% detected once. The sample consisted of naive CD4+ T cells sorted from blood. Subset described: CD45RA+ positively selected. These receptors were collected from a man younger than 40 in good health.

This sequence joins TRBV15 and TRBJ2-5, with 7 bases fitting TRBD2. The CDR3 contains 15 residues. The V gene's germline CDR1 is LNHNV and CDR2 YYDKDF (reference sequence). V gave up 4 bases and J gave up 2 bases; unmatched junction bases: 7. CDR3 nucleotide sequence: TGTGCCACCAGCATCCCCTCTAGCGGACAAGAGACCCAGTACTTC. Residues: CATSIPSSGQETQYF.

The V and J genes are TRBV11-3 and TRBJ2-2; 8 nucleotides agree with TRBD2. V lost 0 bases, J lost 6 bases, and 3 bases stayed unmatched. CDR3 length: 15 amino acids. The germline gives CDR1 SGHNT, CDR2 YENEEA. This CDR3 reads CASSLDASGPGELFF. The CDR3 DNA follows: TGTGCCAGCAGCTTAGATGCTAGCGGGCCCGGGGAGCTGTTTTTT.

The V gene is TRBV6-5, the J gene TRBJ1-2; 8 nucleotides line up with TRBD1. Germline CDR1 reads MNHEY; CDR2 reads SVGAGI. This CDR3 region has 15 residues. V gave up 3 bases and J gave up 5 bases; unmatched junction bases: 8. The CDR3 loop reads CASSYFQGAYYGYTF. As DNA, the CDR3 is TGTGCCAGCAGTTATTTCCAGGGGGCTTATTATGGCTACACCTTC.

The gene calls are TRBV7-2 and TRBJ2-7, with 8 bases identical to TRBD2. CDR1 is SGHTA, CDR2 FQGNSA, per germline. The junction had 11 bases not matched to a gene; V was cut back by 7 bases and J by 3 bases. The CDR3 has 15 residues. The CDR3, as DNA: TGTGCCAGCACCCCATGGGTAGCGGGGAGCTACGAGCAGTACTTC. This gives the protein CASTPWVAGSYEQYF.

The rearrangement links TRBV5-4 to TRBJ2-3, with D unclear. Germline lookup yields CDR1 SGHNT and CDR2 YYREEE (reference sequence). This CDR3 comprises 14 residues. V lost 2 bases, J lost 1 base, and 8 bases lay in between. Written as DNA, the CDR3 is TGTGCCAGCAGCTTCGACTCCCGCACAGATACGCAGTATTTT. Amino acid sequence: CASSFDSRTDTQYF.

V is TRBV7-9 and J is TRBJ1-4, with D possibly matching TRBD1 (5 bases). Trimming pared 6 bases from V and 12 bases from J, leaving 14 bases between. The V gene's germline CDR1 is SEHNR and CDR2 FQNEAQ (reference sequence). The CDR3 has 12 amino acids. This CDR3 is CASRIFQGELFF. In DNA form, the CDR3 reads TGTGCCAGCAGAATTTTTCAGGGAGAACTGTTTTTT.

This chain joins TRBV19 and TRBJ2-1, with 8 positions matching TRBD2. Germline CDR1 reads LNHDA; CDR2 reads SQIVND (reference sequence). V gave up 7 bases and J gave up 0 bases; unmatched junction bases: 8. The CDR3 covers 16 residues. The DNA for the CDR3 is TGTGCCAGTAACCATCGGGGGGGTAGCTCCTACAATGAGCAGTTCTTC. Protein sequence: CASNHRGGSSYNEQFF.

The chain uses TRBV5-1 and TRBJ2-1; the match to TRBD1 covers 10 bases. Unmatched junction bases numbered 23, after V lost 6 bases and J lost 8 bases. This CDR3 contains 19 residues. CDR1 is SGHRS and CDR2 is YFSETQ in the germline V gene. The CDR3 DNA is TGCGCCAGCACCCCGTGGACAGGGGGGTATTCTAGCGCGGGGGATGAGCAGTTCTTC. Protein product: CASTPWTGGYSSAGDEQFF. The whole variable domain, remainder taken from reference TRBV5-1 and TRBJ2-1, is KAGVTQTPRYLIKTRGQQVTLSCSPISGHRSVSWYQQTPGQGLQFLFEYFSETQRNKGNFPGRFSGRQFSNSRSEMNVSTLELGDSALYLCASTPWTGGYSSAGDEQFFGPGTRLTVL.